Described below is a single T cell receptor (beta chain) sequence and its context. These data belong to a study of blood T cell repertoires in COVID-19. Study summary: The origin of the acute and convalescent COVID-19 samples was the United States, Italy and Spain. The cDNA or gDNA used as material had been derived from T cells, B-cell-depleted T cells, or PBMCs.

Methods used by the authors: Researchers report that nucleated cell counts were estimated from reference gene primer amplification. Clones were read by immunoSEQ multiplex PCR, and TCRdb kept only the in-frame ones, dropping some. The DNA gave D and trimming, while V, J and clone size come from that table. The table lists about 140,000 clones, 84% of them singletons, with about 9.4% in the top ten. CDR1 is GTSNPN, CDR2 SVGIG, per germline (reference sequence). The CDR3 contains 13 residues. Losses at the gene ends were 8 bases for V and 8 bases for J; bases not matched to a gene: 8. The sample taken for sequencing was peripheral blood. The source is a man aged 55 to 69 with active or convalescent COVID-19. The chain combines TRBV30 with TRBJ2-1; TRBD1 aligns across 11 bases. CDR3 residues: CARSWTGGDEQFF. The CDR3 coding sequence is TGTGCCCGGTCCTGGACAGGGGGCGATGAGCAGTTCTTC.